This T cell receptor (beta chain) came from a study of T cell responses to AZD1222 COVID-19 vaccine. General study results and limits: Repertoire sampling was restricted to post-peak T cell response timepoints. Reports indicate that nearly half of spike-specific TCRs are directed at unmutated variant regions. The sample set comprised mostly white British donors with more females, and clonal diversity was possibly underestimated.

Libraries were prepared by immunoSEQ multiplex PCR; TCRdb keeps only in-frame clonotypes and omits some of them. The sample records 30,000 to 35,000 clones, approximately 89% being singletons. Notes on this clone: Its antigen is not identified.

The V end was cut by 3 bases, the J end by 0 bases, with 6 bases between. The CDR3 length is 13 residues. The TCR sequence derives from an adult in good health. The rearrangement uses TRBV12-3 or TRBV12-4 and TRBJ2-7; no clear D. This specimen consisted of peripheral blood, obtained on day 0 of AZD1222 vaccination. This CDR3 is CASSLGDSYEQYF. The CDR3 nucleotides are TGTGCCAGCAGTTTGGGCGACTCCTACGAGCAGTACTTC.